The clone carrying this TCR beta chain was seen at least ten times. The antigen is not known. This record belongs to a study of blood T cells in healthy people across ages. Sample-barcoded 5' priming and a J-beta primer mix drove a second PCR of roughly 7 to 11 cycles. TCRdb independently ran MiXCR on the 5' RACE reads; one entry per CDR3 protein. The profile shows around 800,000 distinct CDR3 sequences, roughly 24% of them singletons. Findings and caveats of the study: The study found TCR beta diversity correlated strongly with naive T cell percentage.

Germline assignment: CDR1 SGDLS and CDR2 YYNGEE. CDR3 size: 15 residues. The germline V and J ends were trimmed by 0 bases and 4 bases, with 13 bases remaining between them. The same data also contributed to another study, on T cells of mothers and their children. Per that study: The second PCR's M1S primer added sample barcodes and 2-4 random nucleotides. Mothers gave over 8 million TCR beta CDR3 reads each, and children about 3 million each.

This sequence joins TRBV9 and TRBJ1-1, with D maybe TRBD1 (5 bases). Sequencing input: blood. This clonotype originated in a boy younger than 18 in good health. The CDR3 here is CASSVGKGLGTEAFF. In DNA, the CDR3 is TGTGCCAGCAGCGTAGGGAAGGGGCTGGGCACTGAAGCTTTCTTT.